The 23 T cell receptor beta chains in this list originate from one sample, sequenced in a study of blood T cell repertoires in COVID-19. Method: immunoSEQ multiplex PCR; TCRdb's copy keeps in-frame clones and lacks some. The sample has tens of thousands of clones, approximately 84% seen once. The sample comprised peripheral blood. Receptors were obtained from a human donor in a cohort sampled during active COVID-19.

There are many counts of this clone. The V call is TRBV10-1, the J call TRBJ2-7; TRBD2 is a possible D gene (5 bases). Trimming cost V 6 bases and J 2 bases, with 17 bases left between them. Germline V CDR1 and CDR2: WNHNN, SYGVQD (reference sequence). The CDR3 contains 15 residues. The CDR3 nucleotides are TGCGCCAGCAGCGGAGGTCCGGGAAGGACCTACGAGCAGTACTTC. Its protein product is CASSGGPGRTYEQYF.

The CDR3 DNA reads as TGTGCCAGCAGCACGAAAAGGAGGAGGACAGGGGCGCCCAGCGGGTGCTCCTACGAGCAGTACTTC. Translation gives CASSTKRRRTGAPSGCSYEQYF. The V call is TRBV21-1, the J call TRBJ2-7; the table's TRBD1 call for D was not verified on the DNA. TRBV21-1 is designated a pseudogene. CDR3 length equals 22 residues.

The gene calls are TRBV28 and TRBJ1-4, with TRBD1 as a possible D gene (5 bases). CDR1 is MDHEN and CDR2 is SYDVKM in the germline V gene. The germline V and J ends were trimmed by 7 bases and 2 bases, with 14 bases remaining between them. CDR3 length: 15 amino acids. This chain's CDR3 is CASTSGGLTNEKLFF. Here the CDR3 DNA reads TGTGCCAGCACCTCGGGGGGGTTGACTAATGAAAAACTGTTTTTT.

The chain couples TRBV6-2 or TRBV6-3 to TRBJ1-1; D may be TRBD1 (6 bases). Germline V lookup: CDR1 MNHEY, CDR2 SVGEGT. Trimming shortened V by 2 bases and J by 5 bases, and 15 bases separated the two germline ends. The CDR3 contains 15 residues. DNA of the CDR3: TGTGCCAGCAGTTACCCACGGAGGGGGGGGACTGAAGCTTTCTTT. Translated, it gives CASSYPRRGGTEAFF.

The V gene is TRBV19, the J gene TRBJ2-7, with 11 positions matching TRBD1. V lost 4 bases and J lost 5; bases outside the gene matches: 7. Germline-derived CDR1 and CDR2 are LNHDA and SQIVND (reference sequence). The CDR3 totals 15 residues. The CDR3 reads CASSTRDRGVHEQYF. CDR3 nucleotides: TGTGCCAGTAGTACCCGGGACAGGGGGGTCCACGAGCAGTACTTC.

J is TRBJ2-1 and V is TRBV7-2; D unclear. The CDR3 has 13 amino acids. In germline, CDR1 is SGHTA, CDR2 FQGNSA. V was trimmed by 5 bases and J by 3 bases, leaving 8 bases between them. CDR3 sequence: CASSPTFYNEQFF. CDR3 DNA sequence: TGTGCCAGCAGCCCGACATTCTACAATGAGCAGTTCTTC.

CDR3 DNA: TGTGCCAGCAGCCCGGGACAGGGGGCGGTATATGGCTACACCTTC. Translated: CASSPGQGAVYGYTF. V usage is TRBV5-4 and J usage is TRBJ1-2; 12 bases fit TRBD1. The CDR3 runs 15 residues. V lost 4 bases, J lost 5 bases, and 6 bases stayed unmatched. Germline CDR1 SGHNT, CDR2 YYREEE (reference sequence). Using reference TRBV5-4 and TRBJ1-2 for the parts outside the CDR3, the full variable domain is ETGVTQSPTHLIKTRGQQVTLRCSSQSGHNTVSWYQQALGQGPQFIFQYYREEENGRGNFPPRFSGLQFPNYSSELNVNALELDDSALYLCASSPGQGAVYGYTFGSGTRLTVV.

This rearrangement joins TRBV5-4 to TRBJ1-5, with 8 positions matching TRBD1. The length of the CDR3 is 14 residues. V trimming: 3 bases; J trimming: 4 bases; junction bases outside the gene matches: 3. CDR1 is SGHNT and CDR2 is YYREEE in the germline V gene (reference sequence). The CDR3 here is CASSYDRGNQPQHF. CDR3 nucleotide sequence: TGTGCCAGCAGCTACGACAGGGGTAATCAGCCCCAGCATTTT. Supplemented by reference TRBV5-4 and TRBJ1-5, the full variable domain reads ETGVTQSPTHLIKTRGQQVTLRCSSQSGHNTVSWYQQALGQGPQFIFQYYREEENGRGNFPPRFSGLQFPNYSSELNVNALELDDSALYLCASSYDRGNQPQHFGDGTRLSIL.

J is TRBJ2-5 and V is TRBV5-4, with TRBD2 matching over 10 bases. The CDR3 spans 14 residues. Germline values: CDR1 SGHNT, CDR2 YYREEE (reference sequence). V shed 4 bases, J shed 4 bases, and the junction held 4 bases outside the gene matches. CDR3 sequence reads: CASSPAGGRETQYF. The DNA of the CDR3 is TGTGCCAGCAGCCCAGCGGGGGGGCGAGAGACCCAGTACTTC.

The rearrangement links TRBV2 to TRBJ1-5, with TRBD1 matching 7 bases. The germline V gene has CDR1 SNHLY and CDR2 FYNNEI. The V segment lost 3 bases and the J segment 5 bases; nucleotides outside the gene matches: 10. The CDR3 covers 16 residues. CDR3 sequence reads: CASSDYRTGNDQPQHF. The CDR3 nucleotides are TGTGCCAGCAGTGATTATAGGACAGGAAATGATCAGCCCCAGCATTTT.

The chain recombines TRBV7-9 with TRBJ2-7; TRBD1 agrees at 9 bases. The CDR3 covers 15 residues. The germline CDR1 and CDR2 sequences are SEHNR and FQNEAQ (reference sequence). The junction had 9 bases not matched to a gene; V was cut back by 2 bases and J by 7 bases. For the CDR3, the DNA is TGTGCCAGCAGCTTATCCGGGCGACAGGGGGAAGAGCAGTACTTC. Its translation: CASSLSGRQGEEQYF.

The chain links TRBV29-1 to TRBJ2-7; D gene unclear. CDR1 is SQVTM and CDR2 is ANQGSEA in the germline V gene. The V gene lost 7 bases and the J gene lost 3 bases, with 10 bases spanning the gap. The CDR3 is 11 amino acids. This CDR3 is CSGRTSYEQYF. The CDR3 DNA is TGCAGCGGTCGTACAAGCTACGAGCAGTACTTC.

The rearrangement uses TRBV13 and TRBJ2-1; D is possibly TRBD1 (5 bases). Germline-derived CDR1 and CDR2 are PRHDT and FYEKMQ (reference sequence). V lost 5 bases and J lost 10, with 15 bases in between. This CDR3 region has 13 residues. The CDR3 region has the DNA TGTGCCAGCAGCCCACGCCAGGGCGTAGAGCAGTTCTTC. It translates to CASSPRQGVEQFF.

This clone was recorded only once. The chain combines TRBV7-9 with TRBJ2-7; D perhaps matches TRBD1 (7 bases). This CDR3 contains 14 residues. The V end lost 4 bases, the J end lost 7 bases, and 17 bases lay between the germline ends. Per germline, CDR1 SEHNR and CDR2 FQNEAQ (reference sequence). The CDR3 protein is CASSSGVRDREQYF. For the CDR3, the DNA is TGTGCCAGCAGCTCGGGGGTGAGGGACAGAGAGCAGTACTTC.

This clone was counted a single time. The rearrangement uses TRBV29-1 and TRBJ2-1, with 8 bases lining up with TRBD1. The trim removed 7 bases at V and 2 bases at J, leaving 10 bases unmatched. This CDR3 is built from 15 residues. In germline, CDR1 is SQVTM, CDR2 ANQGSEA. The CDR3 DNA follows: TGCAGCGCCATTTGGTGGGACAGGACCTACAATGAGCAGTTCTTC. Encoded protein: CSAIWWDRTYNEQFF.

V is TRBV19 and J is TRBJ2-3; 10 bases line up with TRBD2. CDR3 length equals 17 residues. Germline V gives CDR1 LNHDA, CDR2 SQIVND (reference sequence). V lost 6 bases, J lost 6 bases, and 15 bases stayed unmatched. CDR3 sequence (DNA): TGTGCCAGTAGAAGGGTCCAGCGGGGGGGCCGATTGGATACGCAGTATTTT. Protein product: CASRRVQRGGRLDTQYF.

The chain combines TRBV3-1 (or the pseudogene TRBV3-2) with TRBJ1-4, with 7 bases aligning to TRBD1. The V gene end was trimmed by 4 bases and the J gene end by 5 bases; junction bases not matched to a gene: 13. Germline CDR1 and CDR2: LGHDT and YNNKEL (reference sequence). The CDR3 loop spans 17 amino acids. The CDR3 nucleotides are TGTGCCAGCAGCCCGAATCCCTCCGGGACAGTGAATGAAAAACTGTTTTTT. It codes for CASSPNPSGTVNEKLFF.

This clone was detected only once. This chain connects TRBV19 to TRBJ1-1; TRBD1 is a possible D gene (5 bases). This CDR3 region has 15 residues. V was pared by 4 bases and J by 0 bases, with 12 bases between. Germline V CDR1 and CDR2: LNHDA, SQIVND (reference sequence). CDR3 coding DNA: TGTGCCAGTAGTACCGCGGGACGAGTGAACACTGAAGCTTTCTTT. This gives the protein CASSTAGRVNTEAFF. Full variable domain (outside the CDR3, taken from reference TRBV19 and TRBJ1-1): DGGITQSPKYLFRKEGQNVTLSCEQNLNHDAMYWYRQDPGQGLRLIYYSQIVNDFQKGDIAEGYSVSREKKESFPLTVTSAQKNPTAFYLCASSTAGRVNTEAFFGQGTRLTVV.

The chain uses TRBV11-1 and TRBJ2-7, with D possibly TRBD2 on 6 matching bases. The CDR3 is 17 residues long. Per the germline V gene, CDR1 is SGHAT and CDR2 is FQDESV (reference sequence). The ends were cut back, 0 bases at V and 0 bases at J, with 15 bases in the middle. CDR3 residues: CASSLAHGGASSYEQYF. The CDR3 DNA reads TGTGCCAGCAGCTTAGCCCACGGCGGGGCCTCCTCCTACGAGCAGTACTTC.

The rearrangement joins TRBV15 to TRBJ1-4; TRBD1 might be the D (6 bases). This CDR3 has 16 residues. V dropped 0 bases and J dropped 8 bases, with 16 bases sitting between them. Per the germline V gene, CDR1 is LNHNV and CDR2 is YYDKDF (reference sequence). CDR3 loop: CATSRDQRTAIEKLFF. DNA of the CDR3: TGTGCCACCAGCAGAGATCAGAGGACAGCAATCGAAAAACTGTTTTTT.

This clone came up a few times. This CDR3 is CASTQTGGSYEQYF. Written as DNA, the CDR3 is TGTGCCAGTACCCAGACAGGGGGTTCCTACGAGCAGTACTTC. This chain joins TRBV19 and TRBJ2-7; 9 bases fit TRBD1. V lost 7 bases, J lost 1 base, and 5 bases stayed unmatched. This CDR3 has 14 amino acids. CDR1 and CDR2 (germline): LNHDA, SQIVND (reference sequence).

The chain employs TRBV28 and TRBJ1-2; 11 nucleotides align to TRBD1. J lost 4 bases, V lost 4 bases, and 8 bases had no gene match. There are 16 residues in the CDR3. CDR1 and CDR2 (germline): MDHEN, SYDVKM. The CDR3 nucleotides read TGTGCCAGCAGTTCGTCCGGGACAGGGGGAATCTATGGCTACACCTTC. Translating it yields CASSSSGTGGIYGYTF.

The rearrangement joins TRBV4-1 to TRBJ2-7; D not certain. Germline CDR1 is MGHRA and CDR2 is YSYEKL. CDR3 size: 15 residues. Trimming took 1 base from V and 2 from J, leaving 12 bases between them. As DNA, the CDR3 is TGCGCCAGCAGCCAAGGGTCAGGTTCAGCCTACGAGCAGTACTTC. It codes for CASSQGSGSAYEQYF.